The source of this T cell receptor beta chain is a study of identical twins. General observations from the study: There were fewer insertions in abundant cord blood beta clonotypes, but memory repertoires showed no such pattern. The degree of excess twin sharing was weaker in beta out-of-frame sequences.

With respect to this clonotype: The antigen remains undetermined.

The germline V and J ends were trimmed by 2 bases and 1 base, with 16 bases remaining between them. CDR1 and CDR2 (germline): MNHEY, SMNVEV (reference sequence). CDR3 length: 17 amino acids. Template switching, a step in the protocol, added a universal primer site, and cDNA carried unique molecular identifiers. TCRdb fed the 5' RACE reads into MiXCR, producing one record per CDR3 protein. The data show 650,000 to 800,000 distinct CDR3 sequences, with over 8.5% seen just once and around 0.98% held by the top ten. This sample also appeared in a second study, on yellow fever vaccine responses in identical twins.

The gene calls are TRBV27 and TRBJ2-3; D perhaps matches TRBD1 (5 bases). Sample: PBMCs. The receptor comes from a woman younger than 30 in good health. CDR3 loop: CASSLISLQGRTDTQYF. The CDR3 DNA reads TGTGCCAGCAGTTTAATCAGCCTCCAGGGTCGCACAGATACGCAGTATTTT.